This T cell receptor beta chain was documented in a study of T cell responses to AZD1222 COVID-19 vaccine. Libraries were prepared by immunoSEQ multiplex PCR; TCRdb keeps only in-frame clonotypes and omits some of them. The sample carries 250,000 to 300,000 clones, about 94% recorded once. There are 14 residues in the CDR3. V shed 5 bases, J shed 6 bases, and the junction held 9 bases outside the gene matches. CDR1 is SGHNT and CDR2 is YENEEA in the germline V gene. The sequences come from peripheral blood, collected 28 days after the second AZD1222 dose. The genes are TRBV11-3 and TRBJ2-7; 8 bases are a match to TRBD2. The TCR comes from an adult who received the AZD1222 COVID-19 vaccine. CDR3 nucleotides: TGTGCCAGCAGCCCGACCCGGGGGGGAGCCGAGCAGTACTTC. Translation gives CASSPTRGGAEQYF.